This TCR beta chain was sequenced for a study of blood T cell repertoires in COVID-19. The overall study: The origin of the acute and convalescent COVID-19 samples was the United States, Italy and Spain.

One Seattle source followed patients from active infection through their disease course. Trimming shortened V by 1 base and J by 5 bases, and 13 bases separated the two germline ends. CDR1 is SGHDT, CDR2 YYEEEE, per germline. The CDR3 loop spans 15 amino acids. This table comes from immunoSEQ multiplex PCR, and its TCRdb copy is limited to in-frame clones, with some not included. The repertoire consists of some 360,000 clones, with around 87% occurring once and the leading ten covering over 2%. Input material: peripheral blood. The chain carries TRBV5-6 and TRBJ1-5, with D perhaps TRBD1 (6 bases). The sequence derives from a woman in her sixties with COVID-19, enrolled during active disease. The CDR3 DNA reads as TGTGCCAGCAGCTTGTGGGACGGGGGGCATCAGCCCCAGCATTTT. Protein product: CASSLWDGGHQPQHF.